One TCR beta chain is described in this entry. Its antigen is not identified. This entry belongs to a study of vaccination and CD4 T cells after COVID-19. Study in general: Overlapping spike peptides served as the stimulus for the cells. These peptides came from SARS-CoV-2 and from the common cold coronaviruses HCoV-NL63, HCoV-OC43 and HCoV-229E. Study findings and constraints: Sampling was limited to relatively few convalescent patients, with no early post-infection timepoints studied.

The Oncomine TCR Beta short-read assay sequenced DNA from cultured CD4+ T cells. Genomic DNA extraction was carried out from cultured CD4+ T cells. MiXCR, applied by TCRdb to the PCR reads, yields one record per CDR3 protein. The repertoire includes some 4,000 distinct CDR3 sequences, 55% to 70% of them detected once, and more than 25% sits in the top ten. The sample's treatment: approximately nine-day PBMC culture with coronavirus spike peptide pools or control peptides (ViraFEST assay). Half the medium was exchanged for fresh IL-2 medium on days 3 and 7. The sequence was obtained from a human donor who had recovered from COVID-19. The sequenced sample consisted of CD4+ T cells from blood, cultured in vitro.

The CDR3 coding sequence is TGCAGTGCTCTCAAGGGTGAGGGCAATCAGCCCCAGCATTTT. Protein: CSALKGEGNQPQHF. The chain joins TRBV20-1 to TRBJ1-5; D uncertain. There are 14 residues in the CDR3. Looked up from germline, CDR1 is DFQATT and CDR2 is SNEGSKA (reference sequence). Trimming removed 5 bases from V and 2 bases from J, with 13 bases in between.